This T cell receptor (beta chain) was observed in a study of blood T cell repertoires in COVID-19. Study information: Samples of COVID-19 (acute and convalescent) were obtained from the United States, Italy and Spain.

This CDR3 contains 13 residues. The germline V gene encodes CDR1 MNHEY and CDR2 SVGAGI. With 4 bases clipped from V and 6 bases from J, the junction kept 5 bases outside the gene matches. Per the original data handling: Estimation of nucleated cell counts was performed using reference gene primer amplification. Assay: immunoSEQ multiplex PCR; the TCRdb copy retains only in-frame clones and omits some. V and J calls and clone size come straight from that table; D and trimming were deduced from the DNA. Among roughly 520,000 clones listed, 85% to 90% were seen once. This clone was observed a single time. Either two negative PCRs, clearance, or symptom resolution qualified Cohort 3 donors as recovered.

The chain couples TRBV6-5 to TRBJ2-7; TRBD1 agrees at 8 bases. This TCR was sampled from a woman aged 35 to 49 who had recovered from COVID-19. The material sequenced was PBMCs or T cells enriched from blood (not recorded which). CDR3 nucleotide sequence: TGTGCCAGCAGTTGGACAGGGAGCGGCGAGCAGTACTTC. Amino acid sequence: CASSWTGSGEQYF.